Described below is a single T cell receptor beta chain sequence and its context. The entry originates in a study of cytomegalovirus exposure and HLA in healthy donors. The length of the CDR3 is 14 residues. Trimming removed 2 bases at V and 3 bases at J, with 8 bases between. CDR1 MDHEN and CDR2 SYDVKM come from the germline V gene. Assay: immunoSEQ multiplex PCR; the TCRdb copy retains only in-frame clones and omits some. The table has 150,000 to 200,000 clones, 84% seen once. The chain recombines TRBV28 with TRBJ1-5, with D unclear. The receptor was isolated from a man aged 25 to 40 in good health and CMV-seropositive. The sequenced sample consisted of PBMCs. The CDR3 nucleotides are TGTGCCAGCAGTTTACTAACTGTCAATCAGCCCCAGCATTTT. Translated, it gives CASSLLTVNQPQHF.